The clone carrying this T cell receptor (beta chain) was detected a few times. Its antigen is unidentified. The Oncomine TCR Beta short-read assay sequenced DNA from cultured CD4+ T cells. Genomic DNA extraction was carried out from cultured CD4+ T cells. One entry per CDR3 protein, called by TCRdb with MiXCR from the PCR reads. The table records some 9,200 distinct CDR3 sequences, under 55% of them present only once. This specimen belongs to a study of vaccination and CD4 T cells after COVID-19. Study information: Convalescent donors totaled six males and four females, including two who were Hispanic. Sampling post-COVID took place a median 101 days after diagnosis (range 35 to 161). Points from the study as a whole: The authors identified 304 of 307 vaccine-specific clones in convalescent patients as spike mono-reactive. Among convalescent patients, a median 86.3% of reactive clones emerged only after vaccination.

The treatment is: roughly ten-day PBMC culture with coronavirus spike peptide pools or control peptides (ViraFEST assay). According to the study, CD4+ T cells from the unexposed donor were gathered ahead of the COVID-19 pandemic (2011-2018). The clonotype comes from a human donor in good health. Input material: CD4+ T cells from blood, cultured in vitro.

This CDR3 reads CATSTDRNTEAFF. The CDR3 nucleotides read TGTGCCACCAGCACAGACAGGAACACTGAAGCTTTCTTT. The genes are TRBV15 and TRBJ1-1; D may be TRBD1 (5 bases). Trimming shortened V by 4 bases and J by 1 base, and 7 bases separated the two germline ends. The CDR3 has 13 residues. Germline lookup yields CDR1 LNHNV and CDR2 YYDKDF (reference sequence).